This TCR beta chain was found in a study of response to subunit inactivated influenza vaccine. This CDR3 region has 15 residues. Trimming removed 0 bases from V and 1 base from J, with 7 bases in between. Germline V CDR1 and CDR2: SGHDT, YYEEEE. TCRdb used MiXCR to reprocess the RT-PCR reads, holding one entry per CDR3 protein. This table has more than 450,000 distinct CDR3 sequences, roughly 10% appearing once. These same data were also listed under a study on T cells expressing NK-cell markers. As that report states: The cDNA for TCR beta came from 5'RACE template switching with UMIs. Each TCR beta repertoire originated in sorted T cells that were CD3+CD56+NKG2C+, CD3+CD56+NKG2C- or CD3+CD56-NKG2C+. More than 5 donors had dominant NKG2C+ clonotypes that comprised roughly 1.0-8% of their CD8+ T cells. Clarity on HCMV specificity was lacking for the expanded NKG2C+ T cell clones.

The gene calls are TRBV5-6 and TRBJ2-2; the D is unclear. The sequenced sample was PBMCs from blood, obtained on the day of vaccination. The clonotype was recovered from a man over 45 who received an inactivated influenza vaccine. The chain's CDR3 is CASSLDPRNTGELFF. The CDR3 DNA follows: TGTGCCAGCAGCTTGGATCCCAGGAACACCGGGGAGCTGTTTTTT.